This T cell receptor beta chain is from a study of PD-1 blockade in classical Hodgkin lymphoma. General study points: The repertoire differences lack a defined cause, possibly disease activity or prior therapy. Individuals initiating nivolumab under 1 year after ASCT were excluded.

The germline V gene has CDR1 MDHEN and CDR2 SYDVKM. The CDR3 has 14 residues. V lost 7 bases and J 2 bases, leaving 15 bases between the germline ends. Patients all relapsed after autologous stem cell transplantation, and there was variation in brentuximab vedotin exposure. TCRdb's copy holds only in-frame clones and misses some; the assay was immunoSEQ multiplex PCR. The sample shows 55,000 to 60,000 clones, 80% to 95% of them seen only once. Note on this clone: Its target is not known.

The genes are TRBV28 and TRBJ2-7, with D unclear. The receptor was derived from a human donor with classical Hodgkin lymphoma. The specimen comprised peripheral blood mononuclear cells (PBMCs), sampled before the second cycle of nivolumab. The CDR3 region has the DNA TGTGCCAGCACCCCCTTGCGTTTGGCCTACGAGCAGTACTTC. Translating it yields CASTPLRLAYEQYF.